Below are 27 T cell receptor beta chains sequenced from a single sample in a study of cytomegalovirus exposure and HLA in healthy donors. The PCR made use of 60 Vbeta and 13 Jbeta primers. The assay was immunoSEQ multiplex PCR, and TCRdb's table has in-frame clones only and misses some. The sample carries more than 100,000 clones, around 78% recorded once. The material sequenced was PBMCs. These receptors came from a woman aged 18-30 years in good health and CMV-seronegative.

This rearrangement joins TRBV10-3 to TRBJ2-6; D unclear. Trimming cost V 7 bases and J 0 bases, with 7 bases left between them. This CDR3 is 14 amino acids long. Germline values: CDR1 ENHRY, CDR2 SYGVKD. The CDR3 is CAINGPSGANVLTF. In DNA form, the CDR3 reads TGTGCCATCAATGGGCCCTCTGGGGCCAACGTCCTGACTTTC.

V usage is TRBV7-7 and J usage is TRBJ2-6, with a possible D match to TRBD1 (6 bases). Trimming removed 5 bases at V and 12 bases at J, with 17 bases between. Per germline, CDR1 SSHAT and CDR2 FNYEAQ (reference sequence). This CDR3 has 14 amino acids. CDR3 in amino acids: CASSPNAGVAVLTF. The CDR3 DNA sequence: TGTGCCAGCAGCCCAAATGCAGGGGTAGCCGTCCTGACTTTC. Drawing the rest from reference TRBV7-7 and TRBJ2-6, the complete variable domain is GAGVSQSPRYKVTKRGQDVTLRCDPISSHATLYWYQQALGQGPEFLTYFNYEAQPDKSGLPSDRFSAERPEGSISTLTIQRTEQRDSAMYRCASSPNAGVAVLTFGAGSRLTVL.

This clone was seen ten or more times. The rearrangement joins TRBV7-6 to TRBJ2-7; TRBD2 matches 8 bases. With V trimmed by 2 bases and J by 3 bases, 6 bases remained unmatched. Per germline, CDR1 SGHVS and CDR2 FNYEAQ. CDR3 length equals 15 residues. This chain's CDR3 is CASSLPSSGSYEQYF. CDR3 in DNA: TGTGCCAGCAGCTTACCTTCGAGCGGGAGCTACGAGCAGTACTTC.

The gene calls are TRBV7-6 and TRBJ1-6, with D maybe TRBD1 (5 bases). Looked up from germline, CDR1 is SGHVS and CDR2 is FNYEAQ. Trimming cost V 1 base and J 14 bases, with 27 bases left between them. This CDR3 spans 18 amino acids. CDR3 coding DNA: TGTGCCAGCAGCTTAGTTGCATCCGTAACAGGCCATGGAGGGGCCCTCCACTTT. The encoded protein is CASSLVASVTGHGGALHF. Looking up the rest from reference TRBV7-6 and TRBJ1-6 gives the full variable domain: GAGVSQSPRYKVTKRGQDVALRCDPISGHVSLYWYRQALGQGPEFLTYFNYEAQQDKSGLPNDRFSAERPEGSISTLTIQRTEQRDSAMYRCASSLVASVTGHGGALHFGNGTRLTVT.

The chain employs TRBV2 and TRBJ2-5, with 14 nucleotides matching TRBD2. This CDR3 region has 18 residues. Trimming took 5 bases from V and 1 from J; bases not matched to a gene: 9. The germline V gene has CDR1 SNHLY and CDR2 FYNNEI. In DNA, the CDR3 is TGTGCCAGCAGTAAACTGGGACTAGCGGGAGAGAGCCAAGAGACCCAGTACTTC. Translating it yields CASSKLGLAGESQETQYF.

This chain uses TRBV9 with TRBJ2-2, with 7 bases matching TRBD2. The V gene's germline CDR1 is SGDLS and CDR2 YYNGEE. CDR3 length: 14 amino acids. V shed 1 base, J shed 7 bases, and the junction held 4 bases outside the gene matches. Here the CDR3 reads CASSVLGRDGELFF. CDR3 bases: TGTGCCAGCAGCGTACTAGGGAGGGACGGGGAGCTGTTTTTT.

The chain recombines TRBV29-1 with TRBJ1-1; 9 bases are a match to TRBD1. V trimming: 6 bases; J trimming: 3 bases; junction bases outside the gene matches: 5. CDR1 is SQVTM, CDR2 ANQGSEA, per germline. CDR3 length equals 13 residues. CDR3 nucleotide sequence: TGCAGCGTAAGACAGGGGGAGTACACTGAAGCTTTCTTT. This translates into CSVRQGEYTEAFF.

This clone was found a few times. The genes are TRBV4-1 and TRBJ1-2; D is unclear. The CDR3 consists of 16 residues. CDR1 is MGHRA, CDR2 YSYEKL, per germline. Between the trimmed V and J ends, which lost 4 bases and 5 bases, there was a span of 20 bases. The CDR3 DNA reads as TGCGCCAGCAGCCCGACGCGCTTAGCTCCGGAGTATGGCTACACCTTC. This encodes CASSPTRLAPEYGYTF.

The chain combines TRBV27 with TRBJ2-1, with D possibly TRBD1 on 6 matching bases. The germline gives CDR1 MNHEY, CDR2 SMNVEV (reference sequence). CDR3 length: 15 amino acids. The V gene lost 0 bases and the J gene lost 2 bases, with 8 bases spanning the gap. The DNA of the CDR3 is TGTGCCAGCAGTTTATCGACAGGTACCTACAATGAGCAGTTCTTC. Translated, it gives CASSLSTGTYNEQFF.

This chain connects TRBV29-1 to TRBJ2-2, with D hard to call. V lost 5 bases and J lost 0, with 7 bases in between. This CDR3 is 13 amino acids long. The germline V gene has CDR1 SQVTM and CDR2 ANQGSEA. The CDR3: CSVRVANTGELFF. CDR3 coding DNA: TGCAGCGTTCGCGTGGCGAACACCGGGGAGCTGTTTTTT.

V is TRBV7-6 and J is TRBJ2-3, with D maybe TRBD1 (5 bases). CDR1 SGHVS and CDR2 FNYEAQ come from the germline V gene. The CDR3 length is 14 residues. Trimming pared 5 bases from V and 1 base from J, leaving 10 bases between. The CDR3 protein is CASSTLGGTDTQYF. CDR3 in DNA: TGTGCCAGCAGCACTCTAGGGGGCACAGATACGCAGTATTTT. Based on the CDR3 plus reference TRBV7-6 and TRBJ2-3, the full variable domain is GAGVSQSPRYKVTKRGQDVALRCDPISGHVSLYWYRQALGQGPEFLTYFNYEAQQDKSGLPNDRFSAERPEGSISTLTIQRTEQRDSAMYRCASSTLGGTDTQYFGPGTRLTVL.

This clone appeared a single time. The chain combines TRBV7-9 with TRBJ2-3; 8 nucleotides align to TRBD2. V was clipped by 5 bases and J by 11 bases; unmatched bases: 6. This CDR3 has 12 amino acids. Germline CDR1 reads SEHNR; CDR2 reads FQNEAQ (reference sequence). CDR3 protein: CASSVTSGGQYF. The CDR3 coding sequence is TGTGCCAGCAGCGTCACTAGCGGCGGGCAGTATTTT. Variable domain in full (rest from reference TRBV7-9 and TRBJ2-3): DTGVSQNPRHKITKRGQNVTFRCDPISEHNRLYWYRQTLGQGPEFLTYFQNEAQLEKSRLLSDRFSAERPKGSFSTLEIQRTEQGDSAMYLCASSVTSGGQYFGPGTRLTVL.

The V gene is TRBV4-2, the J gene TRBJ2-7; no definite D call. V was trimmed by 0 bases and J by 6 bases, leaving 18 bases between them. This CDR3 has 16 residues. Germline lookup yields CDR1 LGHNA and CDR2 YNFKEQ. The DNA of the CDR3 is TGTGCCAGCAGCCAAGAATCGAGGCAGTACCTAACCGAGCAGTACTTC. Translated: CASSQESRQYLTEQYF.

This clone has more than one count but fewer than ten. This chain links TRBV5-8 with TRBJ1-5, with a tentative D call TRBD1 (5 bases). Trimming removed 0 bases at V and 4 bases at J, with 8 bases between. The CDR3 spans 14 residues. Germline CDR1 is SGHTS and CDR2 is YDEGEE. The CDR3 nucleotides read TGTGCCAGCAGCTTGGCGGGGGGAAATCAGCCCCAGCATTTT. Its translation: CASSLAGGNQPQHF.

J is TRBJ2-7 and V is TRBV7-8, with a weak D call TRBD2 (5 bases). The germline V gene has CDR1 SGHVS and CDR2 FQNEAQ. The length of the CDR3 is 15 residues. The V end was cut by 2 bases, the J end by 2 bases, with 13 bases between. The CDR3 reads CASSLKRSTPYEQYF. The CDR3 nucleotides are TGTGCCAGCAGCTTAAAGCGGTCCACGCCCTACGAGCAGTACTTC.

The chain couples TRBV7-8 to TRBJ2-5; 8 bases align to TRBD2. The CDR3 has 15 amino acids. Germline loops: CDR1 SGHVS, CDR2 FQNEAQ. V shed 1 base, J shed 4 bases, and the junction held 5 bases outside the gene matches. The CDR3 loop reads CASSLEPSGRETQYF. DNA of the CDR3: TGTGCCAGCAGCTTAGAGCCCAGCGGGAGAGAGACCCAGTACTTC.

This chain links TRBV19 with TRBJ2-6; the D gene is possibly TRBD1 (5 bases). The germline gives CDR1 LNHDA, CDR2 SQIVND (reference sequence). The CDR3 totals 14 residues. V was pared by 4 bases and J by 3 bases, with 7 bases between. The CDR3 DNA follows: TGTGCCAGTAGTAGGGGCTTTGGGGCCAACGTCCTGACTTTC. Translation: CASSRGFGANVLTF.

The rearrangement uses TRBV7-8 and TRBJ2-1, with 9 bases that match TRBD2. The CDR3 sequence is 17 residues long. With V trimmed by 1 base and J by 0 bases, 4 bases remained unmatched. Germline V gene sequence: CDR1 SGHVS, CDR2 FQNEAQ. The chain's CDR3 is CASSLVSGRISYNEQFF. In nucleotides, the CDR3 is TGTGCCAGCAGCTTAGTTAGCGGGAGAATCTCCTACAATGAGCAGTTCTTC.

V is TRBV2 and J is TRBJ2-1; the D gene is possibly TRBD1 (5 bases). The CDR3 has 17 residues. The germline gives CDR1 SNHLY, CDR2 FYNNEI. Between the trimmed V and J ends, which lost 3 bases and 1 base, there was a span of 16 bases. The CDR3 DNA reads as TGTGCCAGCAGTGATTTCGCTCTCACAGGATCCTACAATGAGCAGTTCTTC. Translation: CASSDFALTGSYNEQFF.

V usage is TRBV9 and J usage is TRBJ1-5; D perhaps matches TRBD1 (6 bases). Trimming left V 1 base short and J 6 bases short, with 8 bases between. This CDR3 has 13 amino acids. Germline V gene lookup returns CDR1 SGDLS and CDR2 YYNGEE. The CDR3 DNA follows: TGTGCCAGCAGCGTACACAGGGTTCAGCCCCAGCATTTT. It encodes CASSVHRVQPQHF.

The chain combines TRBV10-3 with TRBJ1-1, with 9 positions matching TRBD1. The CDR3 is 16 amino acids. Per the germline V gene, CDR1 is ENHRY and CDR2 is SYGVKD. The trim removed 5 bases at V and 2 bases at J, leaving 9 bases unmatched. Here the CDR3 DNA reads TGTGCCATCAGTAGAACAGGGGGCGCTGGAAACACTGAAGCTTTCTTT. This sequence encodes CAISRTGGAGNTEAFF.

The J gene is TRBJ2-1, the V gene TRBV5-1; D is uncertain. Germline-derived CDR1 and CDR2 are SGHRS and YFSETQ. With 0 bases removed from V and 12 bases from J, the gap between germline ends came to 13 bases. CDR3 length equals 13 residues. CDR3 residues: CASSLDGGIGQFF. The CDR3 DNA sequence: TGCGCCAGCAGCTTGGACGGCGGCATTGGGCAGTTCTTC.

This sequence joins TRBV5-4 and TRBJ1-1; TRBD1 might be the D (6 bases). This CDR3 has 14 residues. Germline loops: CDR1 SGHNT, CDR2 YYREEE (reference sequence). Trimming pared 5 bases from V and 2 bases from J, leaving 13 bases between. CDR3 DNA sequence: TGTGCCAGCAGAGGACAGAACCGAAACACTGAAGCTTTCTTT. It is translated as CASRGQNRNTEAFF.

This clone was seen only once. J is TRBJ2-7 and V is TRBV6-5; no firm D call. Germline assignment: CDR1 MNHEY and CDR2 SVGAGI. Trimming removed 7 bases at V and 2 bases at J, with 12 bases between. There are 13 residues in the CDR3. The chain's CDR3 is CASMMGLTYEQYF. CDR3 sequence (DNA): TGTGCCAGCATGATGGGCCTGACCTACGAGCAGTACTTC.

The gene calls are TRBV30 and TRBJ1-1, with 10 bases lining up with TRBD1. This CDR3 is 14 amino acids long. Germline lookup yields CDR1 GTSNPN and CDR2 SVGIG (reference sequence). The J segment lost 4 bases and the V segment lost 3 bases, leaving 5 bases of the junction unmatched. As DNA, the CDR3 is TGTGCCTGGAGGGGGACAGGGGAGTTCACTGAAGCTTTCTTT. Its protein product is CAWRGTGEFTEAFF. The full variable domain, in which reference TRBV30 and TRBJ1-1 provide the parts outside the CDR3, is SQTIHQWPATLVQPVGSPLSLECTVEGTSNPNLYWYRQAAGRGLQLLFYSVGIGQISSEVPQNLSASRPQDRQFILSSKKLLLSDSGFYLCAWRGTGEFTEAFFGQGTRLTVV.

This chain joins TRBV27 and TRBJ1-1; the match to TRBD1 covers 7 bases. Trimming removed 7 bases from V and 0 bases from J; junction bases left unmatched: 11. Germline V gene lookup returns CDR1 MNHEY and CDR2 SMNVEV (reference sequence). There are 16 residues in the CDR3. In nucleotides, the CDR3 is TGTGCCAGCAAGTCCGGGACAGTCCTAATGAACACTGAAGCTTTCTTT. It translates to CASKSGTVLMNTEAFF.

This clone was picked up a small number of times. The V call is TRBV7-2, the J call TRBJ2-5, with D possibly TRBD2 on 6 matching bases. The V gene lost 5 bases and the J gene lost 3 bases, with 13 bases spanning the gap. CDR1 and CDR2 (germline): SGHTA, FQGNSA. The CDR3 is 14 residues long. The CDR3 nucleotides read TGTGCCAGCAGCCTCGGCGGGGAGGAAGAGACCCAGTACTTC. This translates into CASSLGGEEETQYF.